These 20 T cell receptor beta chains were all obtained from the same sample, sequenced in a study of technical replicates of blood from several donors. Profiling relied on immunoSEQ multiplex PCR, and the TCRdb table lists in-frame clones only, not all of them. The data contain 70,000 to 95,000 clones, over 90% of them singletons. The sample comprised T cells isolated from PBMCs. All receptors come from a human donor in good health.

The rearrangement joins TRBV19 to TRBJ1-4; no reliable D call. Germline values: CDR1 LNHDA, CDR2 SQIVND (reference sequence). The CDR3 length is 15 residues. With 0 bases removed from V and 0 bases from J, the gap between germline ends came to 5 bases. This CDR3 reads CASSIDTATNEKLFF. The CDR3 coding sequence is TGTGCCAGTAGTATAGACACAGCAACTAATGAAAAACTGTTTTTT.

The J gene is TRBJ1-2, the V gene TRBV10-3; D gene uncertain. The CDR3 has 15 amino acids. The V gene lost 0 bases and the J gene lost 3 bases, with 11 bases spanning the gap. Per germline, CDR1 ENHRY and CDR2 SYGVKD. The CDR3 loop reads CAISESPGRDYGYTF. DNA of the CDR3: TGTGCCATCAGTGAGTCTCCCGGGAGGGACTATGGCTACACCTTC.

V gene TRBV5-1 combines with J gene TRBJ1-6; no clear D gene. V lost 7 bases, J lost 7 bases, and 18 bases lay in between. This CDR3 spans 15 amino acids. Looked up from germline, CDR1 is SGHRS and CDR2 is YFSETQ. The CDR3 nucleotides are TGCGCCAGCTGCGTCGTCCCTAACGAGAATTCACCCCTCCACTTT. Translated, it gives CASCVVPNENSPLHF. Drawing the rest from reference TRBV5-1 and TRBJ1-6, the complete variable domain is KAGVTQTPRYLIKTRGQQVTLSCSPISGHRSVSWYQQTPGQGLQFLFEYFSETQRNKGNFPGRFSGRQFSNSRSEMNVSTLELGDSALYLCASCVVPNENSPLHFGNGTRLTVT.

This sequence joins TRBV28 and TRBJ2-1; no definite D call. V was pared by 4 bases and J by 12 bases, with 16 bases between. This CDR3 contains 13 residues. The V gene's germline CDR1 is MDHEN and CDR2 SYDVKM. This chain's CDR3 is CASSSPLRLGQFF. The CDR3 region has the DNA TGTGCCAGCAGTTCCCCCCTGAGGTTGGGGCAGTTCTTC.

The chain recombines TRBV15 with TRBJ2-4; D not certain. Germline V lookup: CDR1 LNHNV, CDR2 YYDKDF (reference sequence). This CDR3 comprises 15 residues. The ends were cut back, 0 bases at V and 3 bases at J, with 9 bases in the middle. The CDR3 region is CATSREGRLKNIQYF. CDR3 nucleotides: TGTGCCACCAGCAGAGAAGGCAGACTCAAAAACATTCAGTACTTC.

The rearrangement joins TRBV6-6 to TRBJ2-5; TRBD2 aligns across 13 bases. There are 15 residues in the CDR3. Germline loops: CDR1 MNHNY, CDR2 SVGAGI (reference sequence). J lost 5 bases, V lost 5 bases, and 5 bases had no gene match. DNA for the CDR3: TGTGCCAGCAGTAACGGACTAGCGGGGGTTGAGACCCAGTACTTC. Its translation: CASSNGLAGVETQYF.

The chain recombines TRBV11-2 with TRBJ2-7, with 12 bases that match TRBD1. CDR1 and CDR2 (germline): SGHAT, FQNNGV. The CDR3 length is 19 residues. V lost 0 bases to trimming and J lost 3 bases; unmatched junction nucleotides: 12. This chain's CDR3 is CASSLDRGQGAGVFYEQYF. In DNA form, the CDR3 reads TGTGCCAGCAGCTTAGATCGGGGACAGGGGGCCGGGGTTTTCTACGAGCAGTACTTC.

This clone was recorded only once. The chain has TRBV2 and TRBJ2-7; unclear D gene. CDR3 length: 13 amino acids. Germline lookup yields CDR1 SNHLY and CDR2 FYNNEI. The V end lost 1 base, the J end lost 6 bases, and 10 bases lay between the germline ends. CDR3 protein: CASSEGPFFEQYF. CDR3 nucleotide sequence: TGTGCCAGCAGTGAAGGGCCGTTCTTCGAGCAGTACTTC.

The J gene is TRBJ2-3, the V gene TRBV7-8; 8 bases line up with TRBD2. From germline, CDR1 is SGHVS and CDR2 FQNEAQ. The V and J ends lost 9 bases and 5 bases, in that order; junction bases with no gene match: 10. This CDR3 spans 14 amino acids. The CDR3 sequence is CASRPGGQGDTQYF. In nucleotides, the CDR3 is TGTGCCAGTAGGCCGGGGGGGCAGGGAGATACGCAGTATTTT.

CDR3 in amino acids: CSAWTAQETQYF. The CDR3 bases are TGCAGCGCCTGGACAGCCCAAGAGACCCAGTACTTC. The rearrangement uses TRBV29-1 and TRBJ2-5; tentative D call: TRBD1 (6 bases). The CDR3 is 12 residues long. The germline CDR1 and CDR2 sequences are SQVTM and ANQGSEA. V was trimmed by 7 bases and J by 1 base, leaving 10 bases between them.

The chain carries TRBV4-1 and TRBJ2-7, with 8 positions matching TRBD2. This CDR3 is 15 amino acids long. Germline CDR1 reads MGHRA; CDR2 reads YSYEKL. J lost 6 bases, V lost 0 bases, and 7 bases had no gene match. The CDR3 here is CASSQDAGGALEQYF. CDR3 bases: TGCGCCAGCAGCCAAGATGCCGGGGGGGCCCTCGAGCAGTACTTC.

The chain uses TRBV5-4 and TRBJ2-5, with TRBD1 matching over 10 bases. The V and J ends lost 3 bases and 2 bases, in that order; junction bases with no gene match: 4. CDR3 length equals 15 residues. Germline V gene data show CDR1 as SGHNT and CDR2 as YYREEE (reference sequence). CDR3 in DNA: TGTGCCAGCAGCTGGGGACAGGGGCCGCAAGAGACCCAGTACTTC. Translation gives CASSWGQGPQETQYF.

CDR3 residues: CASSLGAISYEQYF. CDR3 nucleotide sequence: TGTGCCAGTAGTCTAGGAGCGATATCCTACGAGCAGTACTTC. The chain joins TRBV19 to TRBJ2-7; D remains ambiguous. This CDR3 comprises 14 residues. CDR1 and CDR2 from the germline V gene are LNHDA and SQIVND (reference sequence). Trimming stripped 5 bases from V and 1 base from J, with 12 bases between.

The chain couples TRBV27 to TRBJ1-3, with 9 bases lining up with TRBD1. CDR1 is MNHEY and CDR2 is SMNVEV in the germline V gene (reference sequence). This CDR3 is 17 amino acids long. The ends lost 5 bases at V and 0 bases at J; junction bases unmatched: 8. CDR3 amino acids: CASSPLTGGFSGNTIYF. CDR3 DNA sequence: TGTGCCAGCAGTCCTTTAACAGGGGGCTTCTCTGGAAACACCATATATTTT.

The J gene is TRBJ1-1, the V gene TRBV10-3; no firm D call. The CDR3 is 14 residues long. Germline V gene data show CDR1 as ENHRY and CDR2 as SYGVKD. V lost 6 bases and J 2 bases, leaving 13 bases between the germline ends. The CDR3 DNA reads as TGTGCCATCAGACGAATGTCGGGTAACACTGAAGCTTTCTTT. Translated: CAIRRMSGNTEAFF.

This clone was detected only once. The V gene is TRBV10-2, the J gene TRBJ2-3, with TRBD2 matching 10 bases. CDR1 is WSHSY and CDR2 is SAAADI in the germline V gene. The V gene end was trimmed by 3 bases and the J gene end by 6 bases; junction bases not matched to a gene: 6. The CDR3 has 15 residues. Here the CDR3 DNA reads TGCGCCAGCAGTGAATATATAGCGGGAGGCGATACGCAGTATTTT. This codes for CASSEYIAGGDTQYF.

The gene calls are TRBV13 and TRBJ2-7; 8 bases line up with TRBD1. CDR1 and CDR2 (germline): PRHDT, FYEKMQ (reference sequence). Trimming at V came to 5 bases and at J to 2 bases, leaving 20 bases not matched to a gene. This CDR3 is 19 amino acids long. The CDR3 loop is CASSPPRDRGPNTPYEQYF. Here the CDR3 DNA reads TGTGCCAGCAGCCCCCCACGAGACAGGGGACCCAACACGCCCTACGAGCAGTACTTC.

The V gene is TRBV11-2, the J gene TRBJ2-7, with D possibly matching TRBD2 (5 bases). This CDR3 contains 19 residues. Germline V gene data show CDR1 as SGHAT and CDR2 as FQNNGV. The germline V and J ends were trimmed by 0 bases and 1 base, with 22 bases remaining between them. CDR3 DNA sequence: TGTGCCAGCAGCTTAGACTCACCAACACTGGCGGGCCGTTCCTACGAGCAGTACTTC. Residues: CASSLDSPTLAGRSYEQYF.

The chain is built from TRBV6-1 and TRBJ1-5, with D possibly being TRBD1 (5 bases). The CDR3 loop spans 15 amino acids. CDR1 MNHNS and CDR2 SASEGT come from the germline V gene. Trimming cost V 2 bases and J 0 bases, with 8 bases left between them. The CDR3 sequence is CASSEQGYSNQPQHF. The CDR3 DNA reads TGTGCCAGCAGTGAACAGGGTTATAGCAATCAGCCCCAGCATTTT.

DNA for the CDR3: TGTGCCAGCAGCTTCCCGACTAGCGGGGCGATCGGGGAGCTGTTTTTT. This gives the protein CASSFPTSGAIGELFF. The chain is built from TRBV5-6 and TRBJ2-2; 11 bases are a match to TRBD2. The germline gives CDR1 SGHDT, CDR2 YYEEEE. J was trimmed by 7 bases and V by 2 bases; bases with no gene match: 7. The CDR3 loop spans 16 amino acids.